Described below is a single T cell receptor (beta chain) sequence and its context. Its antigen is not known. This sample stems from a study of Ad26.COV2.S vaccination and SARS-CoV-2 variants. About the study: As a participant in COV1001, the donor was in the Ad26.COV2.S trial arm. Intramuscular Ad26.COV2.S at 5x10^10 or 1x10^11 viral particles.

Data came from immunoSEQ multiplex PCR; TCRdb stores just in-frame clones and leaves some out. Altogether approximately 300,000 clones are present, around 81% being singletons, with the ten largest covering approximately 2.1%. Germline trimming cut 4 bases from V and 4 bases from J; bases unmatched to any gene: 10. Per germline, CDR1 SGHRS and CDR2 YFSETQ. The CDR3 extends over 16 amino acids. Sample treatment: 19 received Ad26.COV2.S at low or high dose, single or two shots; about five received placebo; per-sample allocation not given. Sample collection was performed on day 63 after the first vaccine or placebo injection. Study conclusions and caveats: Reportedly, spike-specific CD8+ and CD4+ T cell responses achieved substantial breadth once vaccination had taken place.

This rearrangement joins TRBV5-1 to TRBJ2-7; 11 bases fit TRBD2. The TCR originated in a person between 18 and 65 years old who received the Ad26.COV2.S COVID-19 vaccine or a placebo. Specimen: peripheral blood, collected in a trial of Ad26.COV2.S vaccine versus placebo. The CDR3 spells CASSTARGTSGYEQYF. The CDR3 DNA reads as TGCGCCAGCAGCACAGCCCGGGGGACTAGCGGATACGAGCAGTACTTC.